The subject of this entry is one T cell receptor beta chain. Its antigen remains unknown. The source of the sample is a study of multiple sclerosis patients with progressive multifocal leukoencephalopathy. Study-wide results and limits: Preferential TRBV-TRBJ pairings or common gene usage were not detected at PML.

Time point reported: time of PML onset. PML was diagnosed clinically and by MRI, then confirmed by JC virus DNA in cerebrospinal fluid. Between about 15 and 56 months of natalizumab therapy passed before PML developed in these natalizumab-treated patients. Germline CDR1 reads MNHNS; CDR2 reads SASEGT. CDR3 length: 13 amino acids. V shed 10 bases and J shed 10 bases, with 20 bases lying between them. The protocol was immunoSEQ multiplex PCR, while the TCRdb copy is restricted to in-frame clones and leaves out a portion. The table includes more than 30,000 clones, approximately 88% detected once. The rearrangement joins TRBV6-1 to TRBJ1-5, with D tentatively TRBD1 (5 bases). The sequence was collected from a woman aged 40 to 49 with progressive multifocal leukoencephalopathy. The input for sequencing was PBMCs, taken from a patient treated with natalizumab. The CDR3 DNA reads TGTGCCACCGGGACGGAATCTGTCCATCCCCAGCATTTT. This translates into CATGTESVHPQHF.